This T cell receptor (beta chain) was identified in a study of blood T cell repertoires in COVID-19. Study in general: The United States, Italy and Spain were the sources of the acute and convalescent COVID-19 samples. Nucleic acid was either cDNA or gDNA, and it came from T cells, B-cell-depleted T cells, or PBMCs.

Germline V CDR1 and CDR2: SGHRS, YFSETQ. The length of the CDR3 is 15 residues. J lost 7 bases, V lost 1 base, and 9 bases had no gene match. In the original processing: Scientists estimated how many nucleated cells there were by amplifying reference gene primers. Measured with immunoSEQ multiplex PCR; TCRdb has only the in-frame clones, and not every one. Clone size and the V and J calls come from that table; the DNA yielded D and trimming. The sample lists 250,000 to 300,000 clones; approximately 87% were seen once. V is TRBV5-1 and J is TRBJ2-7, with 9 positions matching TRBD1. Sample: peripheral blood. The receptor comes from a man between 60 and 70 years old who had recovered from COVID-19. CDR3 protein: CASSLPTGGAEEQYF. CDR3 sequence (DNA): TGCGCCAGCAGCTTGCCGACAGGGGGAGCGGAAGAGCAGTACTTC.